This T cell receptor (beta chain) was found in a study of T cell clonotyping in hematopoietic cell transplantation. Germline loops: CDR1 LNHDA, CDR2 SQIVND (reference sequence). Trimming stripped 3 bases from V and 4 bases from J, with 12 bases between. The CDR3 sequence is 14 residues long. The table came from immunoSEQ multiplex PCR; TCRdb's copy has only in-frame clones and leaves some out. The table records 60,000 to 75,000 clones, 94% of them present only once. V gene TRBV19 combines with J gene TRBJ1-2, with a weak D call TRBD1 (5 bases). The sample comprised peripheral blood mononuclear cells. The TCR originated in a man in his fifties or sixties in good health. Some clones in this sample may be carry-over from other donors' samples. The CDR3 DNA reads TGTGCCAGTAGTATCCTGGCGGGGGGCTATGGCTACACCTTC. It codes for CASSILAGGYGYTF.